This T cell receptor (beta chain) was captured in a study of shared clonotypes between healthy human individuals. Study background: Three plates each covered CD4 naive and memory; CD8 naive two, CD8 memory one. Study-wide results and limits: Naive subsets typically showed greater estimated richness than memory subsets. About 5% was the fraction of naive CD4 clonotypes found shared across four donors. Unshared clonotypes carried lower generation probabilities than those common to all four donors.

A remark on this clone: The antigen is undetermined.

The protocol was immunoSEQ multiplex PCR, while the TCRdb copy is restricted to in-frame clones and leaves out a portion. The data show 950,000 to 1,200,000 clones, approximately 80% seen once. The V segment lost 5 bases and the J segment 0 bases; nucleotides outside the gene matches: 4. The CDR3 loop spans 15 amino acids. Germline values: CDR1 MDHEN, CDR2 SYDVKM. The source is a man aged 18 to 30 in good health. Some clones in this sample may be carry-over from other donors' samples. The material sequenced was memory CD4+ T cells from PBMCs. Subset: CD45RA-negative fraction. V and J are TRBV28 and TRBJ2-1; 7 nucleotides agree with TRBD2. CDR3 coding DNA: TGTGCCAGCAGTCTACTAGCGAGCTCCTACAATGAGCAGTTCTTC. Translated: CASSLLASSYNEQFF.